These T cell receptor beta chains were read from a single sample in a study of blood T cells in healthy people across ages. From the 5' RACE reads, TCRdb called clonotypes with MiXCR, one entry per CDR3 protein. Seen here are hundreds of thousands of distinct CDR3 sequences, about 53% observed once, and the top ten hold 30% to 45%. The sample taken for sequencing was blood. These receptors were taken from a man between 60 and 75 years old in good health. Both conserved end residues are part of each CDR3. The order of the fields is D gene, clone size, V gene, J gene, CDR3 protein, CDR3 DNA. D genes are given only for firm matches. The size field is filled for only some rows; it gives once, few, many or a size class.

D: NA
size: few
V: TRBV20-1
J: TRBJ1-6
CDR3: CSARDEGGDTLHF
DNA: TGCAGTGCTAGGGACGAAGGGGGGGACACCCTCCACTTT

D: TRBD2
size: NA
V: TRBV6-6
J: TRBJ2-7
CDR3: CASSHGTRNYEQYF
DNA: TGTGCCAGCAGCCACGGGACTAGAAACTACGAGCAGTACTTC

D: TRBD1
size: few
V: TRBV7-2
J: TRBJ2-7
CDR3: CASSYPRDRGFSYEQYF
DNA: TGTGCCAGCAGCTACCCTAGGGACAGGGGGTTTTCATACGAGCAGTACTTC

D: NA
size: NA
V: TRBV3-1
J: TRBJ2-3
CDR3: CASSQRALGHPSDTQYF
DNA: TGTGCCAGCAGCCAAAGAGCTCTGGGACACCCCTCAGATACGCAGTATTTT

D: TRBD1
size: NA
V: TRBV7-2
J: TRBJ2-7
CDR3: CASRYQGARNEQYF
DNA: TGTGCCAGCAGATACCAGGGGGCGCGGAACGAGCAGTACTTC

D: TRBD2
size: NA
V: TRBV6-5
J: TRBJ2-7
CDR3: CASSKLSSGGAYEQYF
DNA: TGTGCCAGCAGTAAACTATCTAGCGGGGGGGCCTACGAGCAGTACTTC

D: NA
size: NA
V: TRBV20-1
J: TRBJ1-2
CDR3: CSALKTGYGYTF
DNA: TGCAGTGCTCTAAAGACTGGCTATGGCTACACCTTC

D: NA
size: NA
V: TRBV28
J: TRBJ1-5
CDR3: CASRLGDKGQPQHF
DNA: TGTGCCAGCAGACTGGGAGATAAAGGGCAGCCCCAGCATTTT

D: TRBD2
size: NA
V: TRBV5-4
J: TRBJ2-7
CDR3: CASSGALREGEQYF
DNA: TGTGCCAGCAGCGGAGCCCTGAGGGAGGGCGAGCAGTACTTC

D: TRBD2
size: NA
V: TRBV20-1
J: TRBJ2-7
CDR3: CSASLGGGGISYEQYF
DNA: TGCAGTGCTAGCCTGGGGGGCGGGGGGATATCCTACGAGCAGTACTTC

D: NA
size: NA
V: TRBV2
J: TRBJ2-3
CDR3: CAISDRDLSTDTQYF
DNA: TGTGCCATCTCCGACCGGGACCTGAGCACAGATACGCAGTATTTT

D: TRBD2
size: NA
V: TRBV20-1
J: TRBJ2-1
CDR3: CSARVTSQQFF
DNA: TGCAGTGCTAGAGTGACTAGCCAGCAGTTCTTC

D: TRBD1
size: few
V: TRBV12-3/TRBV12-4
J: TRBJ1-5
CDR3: CASSWGTGNGPQHF
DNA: TGTGCCAGCAGTTGGGGGACAGGGAACGGGCCCCAGCATTTT

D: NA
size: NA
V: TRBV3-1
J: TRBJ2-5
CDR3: CASSQDVGTGETQYF
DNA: TGTGCCAGCAGCCAAGATGTAGGGACTGGAGAGACCCAGTACTTC

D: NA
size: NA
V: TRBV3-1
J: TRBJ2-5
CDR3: CASSQAGSGETQYF
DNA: TGTGCCAGCAGCCAAGCTGGTAGTGGGGAGACCCAGTACTTC

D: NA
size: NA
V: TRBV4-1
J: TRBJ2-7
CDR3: CASSPAGALYEQYF
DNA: TGCGCCAGCAGCCCCGCGGGCGCGCTTTACGAGCAGTACTTC

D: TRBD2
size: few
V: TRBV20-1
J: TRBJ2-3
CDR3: CSGAGTSGPDTQYF
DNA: TGCAGTGGCGCCGGGACTAGCGGTCCAGATACGCAGTATTTT

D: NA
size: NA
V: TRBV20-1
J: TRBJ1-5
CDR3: CSAPGGRSSNQPQHF
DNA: TGCAGTGCACCGGGGGGGCGTAGCAGCAATCAGCCCCAGCATTTT

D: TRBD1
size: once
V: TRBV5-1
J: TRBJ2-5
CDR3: CASGSQGQAEGTQYF
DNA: TGCGCCAGCGGCTCCCAAGGACAGGCTGAAGGGACCCAGTACTTC

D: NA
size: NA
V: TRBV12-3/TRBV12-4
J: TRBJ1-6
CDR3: CASSFRGGAENSPLHF
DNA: TGTGCCAGCAGTTTTCGGGGGGGCGCGGAGAATTCACCCCTCCACTTT

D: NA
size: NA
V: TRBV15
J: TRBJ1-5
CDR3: CATSRVLGQPQHF
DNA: TGTGCCACCAGCAGAGTCTTGGGTCAGCCCCAGCATTTT

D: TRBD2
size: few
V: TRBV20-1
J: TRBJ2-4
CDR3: CSARESGRRAKNIQYF
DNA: TGCAGTGCTAGAGAGAGCGGGAGGAGAGCCAAAAACATTCAGTACTTC

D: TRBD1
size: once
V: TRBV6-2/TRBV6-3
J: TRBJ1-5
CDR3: CASRNRGLSQPQHF
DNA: TGTGCCAGCAGGAACAGGGGCTTATCTCAGCCCCAGCATTTT

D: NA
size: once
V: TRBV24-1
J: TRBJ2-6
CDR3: CATSGSTGTGANVLTF
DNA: TGTGCCACCAGTGGATCTACAGGGACTGGGGCCAACGTCCTGACTTTC

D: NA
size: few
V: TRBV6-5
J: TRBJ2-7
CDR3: CASSYSRRFSYEQYF
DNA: TGTGCCAGCAGTTACTCGAGAAGATTCTCCTACGAGCAGTACTTC

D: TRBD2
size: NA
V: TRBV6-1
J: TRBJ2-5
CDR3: CASSILLAGGETQYF
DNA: TGTGCCAGCAGTATACTACTAGCGGGGGGAGAGACCCAGTACTTC

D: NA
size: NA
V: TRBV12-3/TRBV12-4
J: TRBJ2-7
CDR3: CASSVDSGLWGEQYF
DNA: TGTGCCAGCAGTGTGGACAGCGGCTTGTGGGGCGAGCAGTACTTC

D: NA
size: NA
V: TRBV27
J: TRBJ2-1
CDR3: CASRLLPLETQFF
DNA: TGTGCCAGCCGACTCCTACCCTTAGAGACCCAGTTCTTC

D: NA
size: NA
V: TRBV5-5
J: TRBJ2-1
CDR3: CASSPKGSSYNEQFF
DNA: TGTGCCAGCAGCCCCAAGGGTAGCTCCTACAATGAGCAGTTCTTC

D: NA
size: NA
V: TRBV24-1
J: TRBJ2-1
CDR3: CATSEGVEQFF
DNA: TGTGCCACCAGTGAAGGGGTTGAGCAGTTCTTC

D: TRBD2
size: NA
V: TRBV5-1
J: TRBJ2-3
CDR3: CASSLRGLAGGTSTDTQYF
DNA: TGCGCCAGCAGCTTGAGGGGACTAGCGGGGGGGACTAGCACAGATACGCAGTATTTT

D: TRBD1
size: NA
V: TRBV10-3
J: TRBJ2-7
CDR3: CAISAGQTSYEQYF
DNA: TGTGCCATCAGTGCGGGACAGACCTCCTACGAGCAGTACTTC

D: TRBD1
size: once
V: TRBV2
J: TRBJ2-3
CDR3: CASSPDRTSTDTQYF
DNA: TGTGCCAGCAGCCCGGACAGGACTAGCACAGATACGCAGTATTTT

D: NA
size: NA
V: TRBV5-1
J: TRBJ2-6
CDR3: CASRRRPGGRQHSGANVLTF
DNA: TGCGCCAGCAGGAGGAGGCCTGGTGGCAGACAACACTCTGGGGCCAACGTCCTGACTTTC

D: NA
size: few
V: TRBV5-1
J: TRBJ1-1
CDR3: CASSLAGGATEAFF
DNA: TGCGCCAGCAGCTTGGCCGGCGGGGCCACTGAAGCTTTCTTT

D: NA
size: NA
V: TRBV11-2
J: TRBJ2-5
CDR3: CASSSQGGGFQETQYF
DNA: TGTGCCAGCAGTTCCCAGGGGGGGGGCTTCCAAGAGACCCAGTACTTC

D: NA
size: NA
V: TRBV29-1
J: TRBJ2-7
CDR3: CSVSRGSPYEQYF
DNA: TGCAGCGTATCTAGGGGGAGTCCCTACGAGCAGTACTTC

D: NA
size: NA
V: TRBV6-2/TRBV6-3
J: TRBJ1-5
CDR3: CASSYFAGPKQPQHF
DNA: TGTGCCAGCAGTTACTTCGCAGGCCCCAAGCAGCCCCAGCATTTT

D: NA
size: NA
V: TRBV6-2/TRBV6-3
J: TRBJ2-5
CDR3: CASSTGRLAGNQETQYF
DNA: TGTGCCAGCAGTACGGGGAGGTTGGCGGGAAATCAAGAGACCCAGTACTTC

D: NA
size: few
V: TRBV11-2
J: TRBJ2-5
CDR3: CASSLENIQETQYF
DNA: TGTGCCAGCAGCTTAGAGAACATCCAAGAGACCCAGTACTTC

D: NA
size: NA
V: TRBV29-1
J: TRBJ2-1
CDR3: CSAENPSSYNEQFF
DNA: TGCAGCGCTGAAAATCCCTCCAGCTACAATGAGCAGTTCTTC

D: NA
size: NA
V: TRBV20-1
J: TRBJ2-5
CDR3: CSAREVNQETQYF
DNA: TGCAGTGCTAGAGAGGTCAACCAAGAGACCCAGTACTTC

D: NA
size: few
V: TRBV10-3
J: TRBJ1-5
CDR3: CAISESGGSQPQHF
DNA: TGTGCCATCAGTGAGTCCGGGGGGAGTCAGCCCCAGCATTTT

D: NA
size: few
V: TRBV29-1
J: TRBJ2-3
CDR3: CSVESRVGTDTQYF
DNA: TGCAGCGTTGAGTCGAGGGTGGGCACAGATACGCAGTATTTT

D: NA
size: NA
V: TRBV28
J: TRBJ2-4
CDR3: CASTGVAKNIQYF
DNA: TGTGCCAGCACCGGGGTAGCCAAAAACATTCAGTACTTC

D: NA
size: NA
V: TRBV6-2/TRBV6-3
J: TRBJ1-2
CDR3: CASSYSRGMYYGYTF
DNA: TGTGCCAGCAGTTACTCCCGGGGGATGTACTATGGCTACACCTTC

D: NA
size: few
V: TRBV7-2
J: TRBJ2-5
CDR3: CASSFSLEPQETQYF
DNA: TGTGCCAGCAGCTTTAGTCTGGAGCCCCAAGAGACCCAGTACTTC

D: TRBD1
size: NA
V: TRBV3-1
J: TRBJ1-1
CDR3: CASSQSGGPEAFF
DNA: TGTGCCAGCAGCCAATCAGGGGGCCCTGAAGCTTTCTTT

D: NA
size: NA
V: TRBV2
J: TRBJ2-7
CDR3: CASRRGLGGYERYF
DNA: TGTGCCAGCAGAAGGGGTCTGGGAGGCTACGAGCGGTACTTC

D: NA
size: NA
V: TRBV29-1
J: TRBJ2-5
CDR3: CSVPGLVGGPSKYF
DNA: TGCAGCGTTCCTGGACTAGTGGGGGGGCCATCTAAGTACTTC

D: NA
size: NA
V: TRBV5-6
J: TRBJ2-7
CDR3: CASSFRDGSYEQYF
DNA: TGTGCCAGCAGCTTCCGGGACGGATCCTACGAGCAGTACTTC

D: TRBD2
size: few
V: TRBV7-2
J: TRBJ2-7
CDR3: CASTPSGGVYEQYF
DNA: TGTGCCAGCACCCCTAGCGGGGGGGTCTACGAGCAGTACTTC

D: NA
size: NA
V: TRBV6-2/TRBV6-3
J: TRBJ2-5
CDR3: CASTSWETQYF
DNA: TGTGCCAGCACCTCCTGGGAGACCCAGTACTTC

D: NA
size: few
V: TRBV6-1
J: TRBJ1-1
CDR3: CASSEVWRWGENTEAFF
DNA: TGTGCCAGCAGTGAAGTTTGGAGGTGGGGGGAGAACACTGAAGCTTTCTTT